The clone carrying this TCR beta chain was recorded once. This sample was included in a study of yellow fever vaccine responses in identical twins. TCRdb itself ran the RT-PCR reads through MiXCR, one entry per CDR3 protein. This sample has fewer than 5,500 distinct CDR3 sequences, with approximately 85% found just once. The V end was cut by 6 bases, the J end by 11 bases, with 12 bases between. CDR3 size: 11 residues. Germline values: CDR1 MNHNS, CDR2 SASEGT. Source: T cells from blood (PBMCs), unsorted or a sorted subset (not recorded which), taken before or after yellow fever vaccination (not recorded which). The receptor was derived from a woman in her late teens or twenties who received the yellow fever vaccine. The chain links TRBV6-1 to TRBJ2-3; D is uncertain. CDR3 loop: CASRQDLKQYF. CDR3 sequence (DNA): TGTGCCAGCAGGCAGGACCTAAAGCAGTATTTT.